Below are 3 T cell receptor beta chains sequenced from a single sample in a study of T-cell reconstitution after alpha-beta-depleted transplantation in children. Preparation of the TCRbeta library used unique molecular identifiers. MiXCR, run by TCRdb on the PCR reads, gives a single entry per CDR3 protein. The table includes under 100,000 distinct CDR3 sequences, less than 20% detected once. The sample was PBMCs, mostly from graft donor cells, taken 180 days after TCRalphabeta/CD19-depleted stem cell transplant. Receptors originate from a male patient between 2 and 10 years old who had a stem cell transplant for acute lymphoblastic leukemia, so the T cells may come from the graft donor.

The chain carries TRBV18 and TRBJ2-3; D uncertain. Germline V lookup: CDR1 KGHSH, CDR2 LQKENI. The CDR3 consists of 12 residues. V lost 3 bases and J lost 6, with 7 bases in between. The CDR3 coding sequence is TGTGCCAGCTCACCTGAGGAGGATACGCAGTATTTT. Translation: CASSPEEDTQYF.

The rearrangement joins TRBV18 to TRBJ1-1, with unresolved D. The germline V gene has CDR1 KGHSH and CDR2 LQKENI. CDR3 length: 15 amino acids. With 1 base removed from V and 4 bases from J, the gap between germline ends came to 13 bases. The CDR3 sequence is CASSPRGESGTEAFF. The DNA of the CDR3 is TGTGCCAGCTCACCACGGGGAGAGTCGGGCACTGAAGCTTTCTTT. Supplemented by reference TRBV18 and TRBJ1-1, the full variable domain reads NAGVMQNPRHLVRRRGQEARLRCSPMKGHSHVYWYRQLPEEGLKFMVYLQKENIIDESGMPKERFSAEFPKEGPSILRIQQVVRGDSAAYFCASSPRGESGTEAFFGQGTRLTVV.

This clonotype was picked up a small number of times. The chain combines TRBV6-2 or TRBV6-3 with TRBJ2-3; no clear D. Trimming shortened V by 5 bases and J by 1 base, and 13 bases separated the two germline ends. Germline V gives CDR1 MNHEY, CDR2 SVGEGT. The CDR3 sequence is 15 residues long. CDR3 in DNA: TGTGCCAGCAGTGGACCCCAGTGGGGCACAGATACGCAGTATTTT. Its protein product is CASSGPQWGTDTQYF.